Below, 24 T cell receptor beta chains from the same sample are listed, as sequenced in a study of human T cells and chemical hapten exposure. TCRdb called the RACE reads again in MiXCR, with one record for every CDR3 protein. The data hold 200,000 to 300,000 distinct CDR3 sequences, with about 9.4% observed a single time. Indicated time point: pre-sensitization, week 0. Treatment in this sample: therapeutic diphenylcyclopropenone sensitization with weekly scalp DPC. This specimen was whole blood, taken in connection with sensitization to the hapten diphenylcyclopropenone (DPC). Receptor source: a woman aged 40-49 years with alopecia areata. Some clones in this sample may be carry-over from other donors' samples.

This clonotype was seen at least ten times. This sequence joins TRBV28 and TRBJ2-1; no clear D. Germline V lookup: CDR1 MDHEN, CDR2 SYDVKM. Between the trimmed V and J ends, which lost 0 bases and 6 bases, there was a span of 12 bases. The length of the CDR3 is 15 residues. The CDR3 nucleotides are TGTGCCAGCAGTTTATGGGGGTTAGGCCTCAATGAGCAGTTCTTC. It translates to CASSLWGLGLNEQFF.

The chain carries TRBV20-1 and TRBJ2-3; D unclear. This CDR3 comprises 14 residues. Trimming left V 0 bases short and J 2 bases short, with 9 bases between. Germline values: CDR1 DFQATT, CDR2 SNEGSKA (reference sequence). The CDR3: CSARDLQLTDTQYF. The DNA of the CDR3 is TGCAGTGCTAGAGATTTACAGCTCACAGATACGCAGTATTTT.

This clonotype occurred a few times. The chain joins TRBV20-1 to TRBJ1-5; D is ambiguous. Germline values: CDR1 DFQATT, CDR2 SNEGSKA (reference sequence). This CDR3 comprises 15 residues. Trimming cost V 0 bases and J 0 bases, with 9 bases left between them. CDR3 DNA: TGCAGTGCTAGAGAAGGGTTACATAGCAATCAGCCCCAGCATTTT. Amino acid sequence: CSAREGLHSNQPQHF.

This clonotype was observed many times. The junction does not match germline at one end; this may be a read error. This chain joins TRBV5-1 and TRBJ2-7; tentatively, D is TRBD1 or TRBD2 (5 bases each). The germline V gene has CDR1 SGHRS and CDR2 YFSETQ. CDR3 length: 13 residues. CDR3 in amino acids: CASSSGSSYEQYF. Here the CDR3 DNA reads TGTGCCAGCAGCTCAGGGAGCTCCTACGAGCAGTACTTC.

This clonotype came up many times. The chain recombines TRBV7-2 with TRBJ2-2; perhaps TRBD1 as D (6 bases). The CDR3 totals 14 residues. V was pared by 6 bases and J by 1 base, with 9 bases between. Germline V CDR1 and CDR2: SGHTA, FQGNSA. Here the CDR3 DNA reads TGTGCCAGCAGAAAACAGGGGAACACCGGGGAGCTGTTTTTT. Translated: CASRKQGNTGELFF.

This sequence joins TRBV19 and TRBJ2-5; D unresolved. V was pared by 5 bases and J by 2 bases, with 9 bases between. Germline-derived CDR1 and CDR2 are LNHDA and SQIVND (reference sequence). This CDR3 has 13 residues. The CDR3 here is CASSGMIQETQYF. CDR3 nucleotides: TGTGCCAGTAGTGGAATGATTCAAGAGACCCAGTACTTC.

This chain links TRBV30 with TRBJ2-3; D perhaps matches TRBD1 (6 bases). The ends were cut back, 0 bases at V and 4 bases at J, with 11 bases in the middle. Germline CDR1 GTSNPN, CDR2 SVGIG (reference sequence). This CDR3 has 14 amino acids. CDR3 bases: TGTGCCTGGAGTGTAGGGGGTGCGGCAGATACGCAGTATTTT. Translation: CAWSVGGAADTQYF. Drawing the rest from reference TRBV30 and TRBJ2-3, the complete variable domain is SQTIHQWPATLVQPVGSPLSLECTVEGTSNPNLYWYRQAAGRGLQLLFYSVGIGQISSEVPQNLSASRPQDRQFILSSKKLLLSDSGFYLCAWSVGGAADTQYFGPGTRLTVL.

To note about this clonotype: This clone may be a read error of a much larger clone one base away. V and J are TRBV10-3 and TRBJ2-3, with 15 bases identical to TRBD2. Germline CDR1 ENHRY, CDR2 SYGVKD. V lost 3 bases to trimming and J lost 5 bases; unmatched junction nucleotides: 6. CDR3 length: 17 amino acids. CDR3 sequence reads: CAISEGTSGRFVDTQYF. CDR3 sequence (DNA): TGTGCCATCAGTGAAGGGACTAGCGGGAGGTTTGTAGATACGCAGTATTTT.

Regarding this clonotype: A much bigger clone sits one base away, suggesting this may be a read error. The V call is TRBV4-3, the J call TRBJ1-4; maybe TRBD1 (6 bases). Germline V gives CDR1 LGHNA, CDR2 YSLEER. This CDR3 has 14 amino acids. CDR3: CASSQQGQNGKLFF. The CDR3 nucleotides read TGCGCCAGCAGCCAACAGGGGCAGAATGGAAAACTGTTTTTT.

This clonotype has more than one count but fewer than ten. The chain uses TRBV11-1 and TRBJ2-3, with D unclear. Germline V gene data show CDR1 as SGHAT and CDR2 as FQDESV (reference sequence). The germline V and J ends were trimmed by 2 bases and 1 base, with 13 bases remaining between them. This CDR3 has 16 residues. The DNA for the CDR3 is TGTGCCAGCAGCTTATACGTCAGCACCGGCACAGATACGCAGTATTTT. Protein product: CASSLYVSTGTDTQYF.

The V gene is TRBV12-3 or TRBV12-4, the J gene TRBJ2-1, with 11 bases that match TRBD2. The CDR3 extends over 16 amino acids. V lost 3 bases to trimming and J lost 7 bases; unmatched junction nucleotides: 8. The CDR3 nucleotides read TGTGCCAGCAGTTTCCCCGGGACTAGCGGCACTAATGAGCAGTTCTTC. It is translated as CASSFPGTSGTNEQFF.

This clonotype was seen a few times. The chain links TRBV29-1 to TRBJ2-3; D is perhaps TRBD2 (5 bases). This CDR3 spans 13 amino acids. V shed 2 bases and J shed 0 bases, with 6 bases lying between them. Germline V gene sequence: CDR1 SQVTM, CDR2 ANQGSEA. CDR3 amino acids: CSVEPGSTDTQYF. The CDR3 DNA follows: TGCAGCGTTGAACCGGGGAGCACAGATACGCAGTATTTT.

This chain uses TRBV7-2 with TRBJ2-4, with 7 bases aligning to TRBD1. V gave up 5 bases and J gave up 3 bases; unmatched junction bases: 7. This CDR3 contains 15 residues. The germline V gene has CDR1 SGHTA and CDR2 FQGNSA. CDR3 residues: CASSRPGTVKNIQYF. DNA of the CDR3: TGTGCCAGCAGCCGGCCCGGGACAGTCAAAAACATTCAGTACTTC. Based on the CDR3 plus reference TRBV7-2 and TRBJ2-4, the full variable domain is GAGVSQSPSNKVTEKGKDVELRCDPISGHTALYWYRQSLGQGLEFLIYFQGNSAPDKSGLPSDRFSAERTGGSVSTLTIQRTQQEDSAVYLCASSRPGTVKNIQYFGAGTRLSVL.

The rearrangement joins TRBV6-5 to TRBJ1-5, with 8 bases matching TRBD1. V lost 6 bases, J lost 5 bases, and 15 bases stayed unmatched. This CDR3 contains 17 residues. CDR1 is MNHEY and CDR2 is SVGAGI in the germline V gene. CDR3 sequence: CASRSDRGPPWDQPQHF. The CDR3 nucleotides are TGTGCCAGCAGATCCGACAGGGGCCCGCCGTGGGATCAGCCCCAGCATTTT.

This clonotype appeared many times. The rearrangement joins TRBV28 to TRBJ1-2; D remains ambiguous. CDR1 MDHEN and CDR2 SYDVKM come from the germline V gene. The V end lost 3 bases, the J end lost 2 bases, and 4 bases lay between the germline ends. CDR3 size: 12 residues. CDR3 coding DNA: TGTGCCAGCAGTTTCAGGAACTATGGCTACACCTTC. It translates to CASSFRNYGYTF.

In its sample, this clonotype ranks as medium-sized. This chain connects TRBV6-5 to TRBJ2-3; the match to TRBD2 covers 12 bases. The germline gives CDR1 MNHEY, CDR2 SVGAGI. CDR3 size: 14 residues. CDR3 residues: CGTTSGRASDTQYF. CDR3 in DNA: TGTGGCACGACTAGCGGGAGAGCGTCAGATACGCAGTATTTT.

There are many counts of this clonotype. The chain recombines TRBV29-1 with TRBJ2-6, with D perhaps TRBD2 (5 bases). Germline V gene data show CDR1 as SQVTM and CDR2 as ANQGSEA. With 4 bases removed from V and 0 bases from J, the gap between germline ends came to 13 bases. CDR3 length: 16 amino acids. CDR3 loop: CSVGTVGLSGANVLTF. The CDR3, as DNA: TGCAGCGTTGGTACAGTAGGACTCTCTGGGGCCAACGTCCTGACTTTC.

This clonotype was recorded many times. The chain joins TRBV6-2 or TRBV6-3 to TRBJ1-1; D uncertain. The germline gives CDR1 MNHEY, CDR2 SVGEGT. V gave up 2 bases and J gave up 5 bases, with 9 bases separating them. CDR3 length: 13 residues. DNA of the CDR3: TGTGCCAGCAGTTACCAGACGGGGACTGAAGCTTTCTTT. It encodes CASSYQTGTEAFF.

This clonotype showed up just a few times. This CDR3 is CASSVLAGRDTQYF. The CDR3 DNA reads as TGTGCCAGCAGTGTTCTAGCGGGGAGAGATACGCAGTATTTT. The chain uses TRBV2 and TRBJ2-3; TRBD2 aligns across 9 bases. CDR1 SNHLY and CDR2 FYNNEI come from the germline V gene. CDR3 length: 14 amino acids. The J segment lost 5 bases and the V segment lost 4 bases, leaving 4 bases of the junction unmatched.

This chain uses TRBV6-1 with TRBJ1-1; D may be TRBD1 (5 bases). Trimming removed 6 bases from V and 4 bases from J, with 15 bases in between. The CDR3 totals 14 residues. CDR1 is MNHNS and CDR2 is SASEGT in the germline V gene. The CDR3: CASREQAGGTEAFF. CDR3 in DNA: TGTGCCAGCAGGGAACAGGCGGGGGGCACTGAAGCTTTCTTT.

This clonotype was seen a few times. J is TRBJ1-6 and V is TRBV7-2; D is uncertain. The length of the CDR3 is 16 residues. The germline V gene encodes CDR1 SGHTA and CDR2 FQGNSA. V was shortened by 5 bases and J by 3 bases, with 14 bases between the two germline ends. The CDR3 loop reads CASSPFSRGYNSPLHF. CDR3 DNA: TGTGCCAGCAGCCCTTTCTCACGGGGCTATAATTCACCCCTCCACTTT.

This chain links TRBV29-1 with TRBJ2-7; D remains ambiguous. V lost 4 bases and J 6 bases, leaving 10 bases between the germline ends. The CDR3 spans 11 residues. Germline lookup yields CDR1 SQVTM and CDR2 ANQGSEA. The CDR3 DNA follows: TGCAGCGTTGGTTACCACTCCGAGCAGTACTTC. Amino acid sequence: CSVGYHSEQYF.

The rearrangement uses TRBV30 and TRBJ2-7; D gene ambiguous. Germline-derived CDR1 and CDR2 are GTSNPN and SVGIG (reference sequence). V lost 1 base and J lost 3, with 4 bases in between. This CDR3 spans 11 amino acids. The CDR3 protein is CAWSANYEQYF. The CDR3 DNA is TGTGCCTGGAGTGCCAACTACGAGCAGTACTTC.

Ten or more counts support this clonotype. The chain couples TRBV27 to TRBJ1-5; D gene uncertain. The CDR3 consists of 15 residues. V shed 2 bases and J shed 0 bases, with 8 bases lying between them. Germline loops: CDR1 MNHEY, CDR2 SMNVEV (reference sequence). CDR3 in DNA: TGTGCCAGCAGTTTAGTGGGTAATAGCAATCAGCCCCAGCATTTT. Encoded protein: CASSLVGNSNQPQHF.